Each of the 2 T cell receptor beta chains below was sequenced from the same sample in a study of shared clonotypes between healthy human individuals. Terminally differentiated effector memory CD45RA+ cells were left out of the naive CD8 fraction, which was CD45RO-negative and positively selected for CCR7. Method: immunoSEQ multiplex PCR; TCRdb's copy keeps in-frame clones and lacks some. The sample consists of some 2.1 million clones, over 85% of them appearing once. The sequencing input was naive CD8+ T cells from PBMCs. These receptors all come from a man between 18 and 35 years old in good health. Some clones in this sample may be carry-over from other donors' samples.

Here the CDR3 reads CASSPPGTYLKQPQHF. Written as DNA, the CDR3 is TGTGCCAGCAGTCCGCCCGGGACCTATCTAAAACAGCCCCAGCATTTT. The rearrangement links TRBV28 to TRBJ1-5; D may be TRBD1 (5 bases). Germline assignment: CDR1 MDHEN and CDR2 SYDVKM. V shed 5 bases and J shed 7 bases, with 21 bases lying between them. The CDR3 length is 16 residues.

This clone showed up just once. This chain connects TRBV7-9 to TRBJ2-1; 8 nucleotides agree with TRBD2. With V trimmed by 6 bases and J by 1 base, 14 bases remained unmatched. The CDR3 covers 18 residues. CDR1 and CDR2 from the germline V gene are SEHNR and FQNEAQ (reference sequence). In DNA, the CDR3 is TGTGCCAGCAGTTCTACTAGCGGAATATTACTTTCCTACAATGAGCAGTTCTTC. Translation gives CASSSTSGILLSYNEQFF.